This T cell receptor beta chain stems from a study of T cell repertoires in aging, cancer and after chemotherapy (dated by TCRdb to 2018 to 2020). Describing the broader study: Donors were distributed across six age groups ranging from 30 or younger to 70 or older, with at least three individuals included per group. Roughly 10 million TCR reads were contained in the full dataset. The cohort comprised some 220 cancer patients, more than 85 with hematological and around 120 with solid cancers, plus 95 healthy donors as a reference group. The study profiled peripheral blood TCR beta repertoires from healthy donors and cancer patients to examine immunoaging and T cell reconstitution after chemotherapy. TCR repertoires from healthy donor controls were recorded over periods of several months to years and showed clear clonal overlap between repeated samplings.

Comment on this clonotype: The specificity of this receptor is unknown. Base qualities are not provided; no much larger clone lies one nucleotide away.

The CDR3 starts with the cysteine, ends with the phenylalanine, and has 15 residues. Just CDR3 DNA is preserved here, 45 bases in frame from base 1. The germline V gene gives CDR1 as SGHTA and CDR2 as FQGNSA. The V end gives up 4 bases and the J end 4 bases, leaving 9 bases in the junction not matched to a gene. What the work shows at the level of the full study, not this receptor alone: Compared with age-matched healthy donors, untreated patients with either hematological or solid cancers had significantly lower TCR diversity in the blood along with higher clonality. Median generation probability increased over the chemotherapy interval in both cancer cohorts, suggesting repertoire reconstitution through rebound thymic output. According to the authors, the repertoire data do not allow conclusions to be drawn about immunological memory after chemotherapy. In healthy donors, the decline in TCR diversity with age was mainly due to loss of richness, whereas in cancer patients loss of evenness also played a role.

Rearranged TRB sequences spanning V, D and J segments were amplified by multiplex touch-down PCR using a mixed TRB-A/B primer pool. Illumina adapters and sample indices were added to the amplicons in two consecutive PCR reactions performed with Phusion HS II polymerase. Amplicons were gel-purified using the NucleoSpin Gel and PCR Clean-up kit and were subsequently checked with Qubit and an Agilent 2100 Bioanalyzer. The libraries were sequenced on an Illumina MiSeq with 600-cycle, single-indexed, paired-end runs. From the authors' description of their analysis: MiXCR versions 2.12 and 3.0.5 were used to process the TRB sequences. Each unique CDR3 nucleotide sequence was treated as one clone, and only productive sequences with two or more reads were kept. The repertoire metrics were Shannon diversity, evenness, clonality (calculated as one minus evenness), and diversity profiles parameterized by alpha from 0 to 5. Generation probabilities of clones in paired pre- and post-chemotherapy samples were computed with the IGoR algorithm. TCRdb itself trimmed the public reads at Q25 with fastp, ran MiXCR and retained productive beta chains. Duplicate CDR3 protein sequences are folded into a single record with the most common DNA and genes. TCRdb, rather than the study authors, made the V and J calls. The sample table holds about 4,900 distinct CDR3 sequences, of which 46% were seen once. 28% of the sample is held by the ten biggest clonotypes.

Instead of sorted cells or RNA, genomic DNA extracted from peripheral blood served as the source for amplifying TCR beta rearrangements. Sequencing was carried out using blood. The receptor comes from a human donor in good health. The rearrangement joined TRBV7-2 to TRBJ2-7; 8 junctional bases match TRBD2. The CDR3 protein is CASSWTGGSIYEQYF. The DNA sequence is TGTGCCAGCAGCTGGACGGGGGGGAGCATTTACGAGCAGTACTTC.